This entry describes one T cell receptor (beta chain). Trimming stripped 5 bases from V and 0 bases from J, with 11 bases between. The CDR3 contains 14 residues. Looked up from germline, CDR1 is SGHRS and CDR2 is YFSETQ. The authors sequenced TCR beta from blood CD8+ and CD4+ T cells. The data belong to a study of CD8 T cells in Susac syndrome. Reverse transcription of about 0.45 to 1 ug RNA used random hexamers. By means of immunoSEQ multiplex PCR, TCR beta CDR3 spanning 54 Vbeta and 13 Jbeta underwent amplification. TCRdb re-called the immunoSEQ multiplex PCR reads with MiXCR, one entry per CDR3 protein. The sample contains approximately 150,000 distinct CDR3 sequences, roughly 95% of which appear only once.

This TCR was recovered from a human donor with multiple sclerosis. The chain employs TRBV5-1 and TRBJ1-1; no firm D call. The sequenced sample consisted of CD4+ T cells from PBMCs. CDR3 sequence: CASSQQTVNTEAFF. CDR3 coding DNA: TGCGCCAGCAGTCAACAGACGGTGAACACTGAAGCTTTCTTT.